One sample yielded the 24 T cell receptor beta chains listed below, sequenced in a study of tumor-infiltrating lymphocytes in primary liver carcinoma (dated by TCRdb to about 2017). RNA from unsorted whole blood was extracted with TRIzol reagent, and germline DNA was obtained with the DNeasy Blood & Tissue kit. The sequencing machine was an Illumina HiSeq 2500. TCRbeta-specific cDNA was reverse-transcribed from 500 ng total RNA using a constant-region primer and ProtoScript II reverse transcriptase. The TCRbeta libraries were prepared through three rounds of nested multiplex PCR following a slightly modified ARM-PCR procedure. Multiplex TRBV1-TRBV30 forward primers and a Cbeta reverse primer were used in the first two PCR rounds, each of which was run for approximately 10 cycles. Clones were called with MiXCR by TCRdb after fastp trimmed the public reads at Q25, and only in-frame beta chains were retained. CDR3 protein duplicates are merged, each entry listing the most common genes and DNA. This sample gives 300,000 to 400,000 distinct CDR3 sequences in total; almost 65% of them show up just once. About 6% of the sample is taken by the ten largest.

Sequenced input: peripheral blood. All receptors derive from a man aged 35-49 years with primary liver carcinoma and hepatitis B virus infection.

A word on this clonotype: A read error may be the cause here, since a much bigger clone is one base away. The rearrangement joins TRBV4-1 to TRBJ2-1; no definite D call. The CDR3 sequence is 17 residues long. Trimming pared 0 bases from V and 2 bases from J, leaving 14 bases between. Germline-derived CDR1 and CDR2 are MGHRA and YSYEKL. Here the CDR3 reads CASSQDRKTRPYNEQFF. CDR3 bases: TGCGCCAGCAGCCAAGATCGAAAGACTCGACCCTACAATGAGCAGTTCTTC.

On this clonotype itself: Without the conserved terminal phenylalanine or tryptophan, this CDR3 likely stems from a read error. The chain is built from TRBV28 and TRBJ1-1; D unresolved. Germline V gives CDR1 MDHEN, CDR2 SYDVKM. The CDR3 has 12 residues. Trimming pared 6 bases from V and 3 bases from J, leaving 8 bases between. This CDR3 is CASSTQHTEAFL. Here the CDR3 DNA reads TGTGCCAGCAGCACACAGCACACTGAAGCTTTCCTT.

In regard to this clonotype: A much bigger clone sits one base away, suggesting this may be a read error. The chain uses TRBV6-2 or TRBV6-3 and TRBJ2-5, with D unresolved. CDR3 size: 16 residues. The V gene's germline CDR1 is MNHEY and CDR2 SVGEGT. The DNA of the CDR3 is TGTCCCAGCAGTTACTTCCAGTCCGGCCCTCAAGAGACCCAGTACTTC. This translates into CPSSYFQSGPQETQYF.

Of note for this clonotype: The CDR3 does not close with the conserved phenylalanine or tryptophan, likely indicating a read error. The limits of the CDR3 on the DNA are not certain, so only TCRdb's listed CDR3 is given. The genes are TRBV5-4 and TRBJ2-7; the D segment call TRBD1 is taken from the table without a DNA check. CDR1 is SGHNT, CDR2 YYREEE, per germline (reference sequence). With termini counted, the CDR3 has 14 amino acids. CDR3 residues: CASSSPVQGAKEYS.

This clonotype has at least ten counts. The V call is TRBV6-2 or TRBV6-3, the J call TRBJ1-5, with 11 bases aligning to TRBD1. The CDR3 is 13 amino acids. With 6 bases clipped from V and 6 bases from J, the junction kept 1 base outside the gene matches. Germline V gene lookup returns CDR1 MNHEY and CDR2 SVGEGT. For the CDR3, the DNA is TGTGCCAGCAGGGGACAGGGGGGTCAGCCCCAGCATTTT. It yields the protein CASRGQGGQPQHF.

The rearrangement joins TRBV20-1 to TRBJ2-1, with 7 bases identical to TRBD2. Per germline, CDR1 DFQATT and CDR2 SNEGSKA (reference sequence). Losses at the gene ends were 6 bases for V and 5 bases for J; bases not matched to a gene: 4. The CDR3 contains 12 residues. Here the CDR3 reads CSAGTNHNEQFF. CDR3 coding DNA: TGCAGTGCCGGGACTAACCACAATGAGCAGTTCTTC.

A note on this clonotype: A single base separates this from a much larger clone, so it may be a read error. The genes are TRBV6-2 or TRBV6-3 and TRBJ2-1; 7 nucleotides agree with TRBD2. Trimming removed 6 bases from V and 8 bases from J; junction bases left unmatched: 7. Germline V gene lookup returns CDR1 MNHEY and CDR2 SVGEGT. The CDR3 is 13 residues long. The CDR3: CASRGLGHDEQFF. The CDR3 region has the DNA TGTGCCAGCAGAGGACTAGGGCACGATGAGCAGTTCTTC.

Concerning this clonotype itself: Being one base from a much bigger clone, this may be a read error. The chain joins TRBV4-3 to TRBJ2-1, with D maybe TRBD1 (6 bases). With 0 bases removed from V and 10 bases from J, the gap between germline ends came to 19 bases. The CDR3 covers 16 residues. Per the germline V gene, CDR1 is LGHNA and CDR2 is YSLEER. The CDR3 reads CASSQDWGQAFGEQFF. The CDR3 DNA reads TGCGCCAGCAGCCAAGACTGGGGACAAGCCTTCGGGGAGCAGTTCTTC.

About this clonotype: This may arise from a read error, as a much more abundant clone is one base away. This chain links TRBV12-3 or TRBV12-4 with TRBJ2-1; maybe TRBD2 (6 bases). The CDR3 contains 15 residues. V lost 3 bases to trimming and J lost 4 bases, with 13 bases between them. The chain's CDR3 is CASSFWASAYNEQFF. The CDR3 DNA sequence: TGTGCCAGCAGTTTTTGGGCTAGCGCTTACAATGAGCAGTTCTTC.

J is TRBJ1-1 and V is TRBV30; perhaps TRBD1 as D (5 bases). Per the germline V gene, CDR1 is GTSNPN and CDR2 is SVGIG (reference sequence). Trimming removed 4 bases at V and 6 bases at J, with 15 bases between. This CDR3 has 13 amino acids. The CDR3: CAWTLQRGPEAFF. DNA for the CDR3: TGTGCCTGGACTTTACAGCGGGGACCTGAAGCTTTCTTT.

This clonotype was observed many times. The V and J genes are TRBV11-2 and TRBJ2-7; weak D call: TRBD2 (6 bases). Germline V gene lookup returns CDR1 SGHAT and CDR2 FQNNGV. The germline V and J ends were trimmed by 4 bases and 4 bases, with 26 bases remaining between them. The CDR3 extends over 18 amino acids. In nucleotides, the CDR3 is TGTGCCAGCAGCTCCCACTTAGCGGAAGGGCCCATCGGGTACGAGCAGTACTTC. Translating it yields CASSSHLAEGPIGYEQYF.

The chain combines TRBV20-1 with TRBJ1-1; TRBD1 matches 7 bases. Per the germline V gene, CDR1 is DFQATT and CDR2 is SNEGSKA (reference sequence). V was pared by 5 bases and J by 2 bases, with 5 bases of the junction left unmatched. This CDR3 comprises 13 residues. For the CDR3, the DNA is TGCAGTGCTCCTTGGACAGGTAACACTGAAGCTTTCTTT. Translation gives CSAPWTGNTEAFF.

On this clonotype itself: This may be a read error: a much more frequent sequence differs by one nucleotide. This rearrangement joins TRBV12-3 or TRBV12-4 to TRBJ1-1; D not certain. The CDR3 extends over 14 amino acids. Between the trimmed V and J ends, which lost 4 bases and 3 bases, there was a span of 12 bases. The CDR3 sequence is CASSSIPEDTEAFF. The CDR3 nucleotides are TGTGCCAGCAGTTCAATACCAGAGGACACTGAAGCTTTCTTT.

Concerning this clonotype: A read error is possible here, since a much larger clone lies one base away. The rearrangement links TRBV4-3 to TRBJ2-5; 8 nucleotides agree with TRBD1. V lost 0 bases and J lost 6; bases outside the gene matches: 6. The CDR3 covers 15 residues. Looked up from germline, CDR1 is LGHNA and CDR2 is YSLEER. The CDR3 bases are TGCGCCAGCAGCCAAGAGACGGACAGGGCGAAGACCCAGTACTTC. It yields the protein CASSQETDRAKTQYF.

About this clonotype: Likely a read error: the CDR3 ends without its conserved phenylalanine or tryptophan. The V and J genes are TRBV11-2 and TRBJ1-1; D not certain. The CDR3 length is 13 residues. The germline V gene has CDR1 SGHAT and CDR2 FQNNGV. The CDR3, as DNA: TGTGCCGGCAGTAGGGTTCGGAACACTGAAGCTTTCCTT. Its protein is CAGSRVRNTEAFL.

About this clonotype: Compared with germline, one end of the junction differs, possibly owing to a read error. This chain uses TRBV14 with TRBJ2-1; the match to TRBD1 covers 7 bases. The germline CDR1 and CDR2 sequences are SGHDN and FVKESK. The CDR3 consists of 14 residues. The CDR3 DNA reads as TGTACCAGCGGCCAATTGACAGGGTACAATGAGCAGTTCTTC. Amino acid sequence: CTSGQLTGYNEQFF.

Of note for this clonotype: At one of its ends the junction is not consistent with the germline gene, which may arise from a read error. The chain combines TRBV29-1 with TRBJ2-1, with D possibly TRBD2 on 5 matching bases. CDR3 length: 12 residues. Germline CDR1 SQVTM, CDR2 ANQGSEA. CDR3 protein: CSVEGNVYEQLF. The CDR3 nucleotides are TGTAGCGTTGAAGGGAACGTTTATGAGCAGTTATTC.

The chain has TRBV5-1 and TRBJ2-1, with a tentative D call TRBD2 (7 bases). The V gene lost 4 bases and the J gene lost 1 base, with 15 bases spanning the gap. This CDR3 spans 16 amino acids. The germline V gene encodes CDR1 SGHRS and CDR2 YFSETQ. CDR3 DNA sequence: TGCGCCAGCAGCCCCGGGGGGCGCAGTTCCTACAATGAGCAGTTCTTC. Translated, it gives CASSPGGRSSYNEQFF.

Regarding this clonotype: The junction departs from germline at one end; a sequencing error may be responsible. J is TRBJ2-1 and V is TRBV11-2; 9 bases fit TRBD2. The CDR3 length is 14 residues. CDR1 is SGHAT, CDR2 FQNNGV, per germline. As DNA, the CDR3 is TGTGTCAGCAGGTTAGCGGGAGTCTACAATGAGCAGTTCTTC. Translated, it gives CVSRLAGVYNEQFF.

In regard to this clonotype: The CDR3 does not end in the conserved phenylalanine or tryptophan, so this is likely a read error. The chain recombines TRBV10-3 with TRBJ2-6; possibly TRBD1 or TRBD2 for D (5 bases each). This CDR3 region has 15 residues. Germline assignment: CDR1 ENHRY and CDR2 SYGVKD. The V and J ends lost 10 bases and 4 bases respectively, with 17 bases between them. CDR3 region: CATRGSKGGANVLTI. The CDR3 bases are TGTGCCACCAGAGGGTCCAAGGGGGGGGCCAACGTCCTGACTATC.

This chain uses TRBV4-1 with TRBJ1-1; D is perhaps TRBD1 (5 bases). This CDR3 is 14 amino acids long. Per germline, CDR1 MGHRA and CDR2 YSYEKL. V lost 4 bases, J lost 2 bases, and 11 bases lay in between. In DNA form, the CDR3 reads TGCGCCAGCAGCCCGACAGTGCTAAACACTGAAGCTTTCTTT. It yields the protein CASSPTVLNTEAFF.

Only a few counts were recorded for this clonotype. DNA for the CDR3: TGTGCCAGCAGCTACCGGACAGGGGTATCCTACGAGCAGTACTTC. Encoded protein: CASSYRTGVSYEQYF. The chain joins TRBV5-4 to TRBJ2-7, with 9 nucleotides matching TRBD1. V shed 3 bases and J 1 base; nucleotides not matched to a gene: 5. Germline V lookup: CDR1 SGHNT, CDR2 YYREEE (reference sequence). The CDR3 has 15 amino acids.

This clonotype was found many times. J is TRBJ1-2 and V is TRBV6-5; TRBD1 matches at 9 bases. V lost 0 bases to trimming and J lost 1 base; unmatched junction nucleotides: 0. CDR1 is MNHEY and CDR2 is SVGAGI in the germline V gene. CDR3 size: 15 residues. CDR3 region: CASSYSGQGNYGYTF. The CDR3 DNA reads TGTGCCAGCAGTTACTCGGGACAGGGTAACTATGGCTACACCTTC.

This clonotype was picked up one time. The junction shows a germline mismatch at one end, possibly a read error. The genes are TRBV4-1 and TRBJ2-7, with TRBD1 matching 11 bases. The CDR3 has 15 residues. Germline V CDR1 and CDR2: MGHRA, YSYEKL. The DNA of the CDR3 is TGCGCTAGCAGCCTTCGGACAGGGGGCGGGTACGAGCACTACTTC. This codes for CASSLRTGGGYEHYF.